This is a list of T cell receptor beta chains from one sample in a study of blood T cell repertoires in COVID-19. Sequencing used immunoSEQ multiplex PCR; TCRdb keeps in-frame clones, though not all of them. Seen here are hundreds of thousands of clones, around 87% observed once, and the top ten hold 2.4%. The sequencing sample was made of PBMCs or T cells enriched from blood (not recorded which). These receptors came from a woman between 18 and 29 years old who had recovered from COVID-19. CDR3s include the opening cysteine and the closing phenylalanine or tryptophan. Fields, in order: clone size, D gene, J gene, V gene, CDR3 DNA, CDR3 protein. The D gene is left open where the match is weak. Only part of the rows carry a size: once, few, many, or a class if the clone is expanded.

abundance: -; d_gene: -; j_gene: TRBJ1-2; v_gene: TRBV3-1/TRBV3-2; CDR3nt: TGTGCCAGCAGCCAAGAGATGGGGAGTCGTGGCTACACCTTC; CDR3aa: CASSQEMGSRGYTF
abundance: -; d_gene: -; j_gene: TRBJ1-1; v_gene: TRBV4-1; CDR3nt: TGCGCCAGCAGCCAAGGCGTGGAGGAGAACACTGAAGCTTTCTTT; CDR3aa: CASSQGVEENTEAFF
abundance: -; d_gene: -; j_gene: TRBJ1-5; v_gene: TRBV28; CDR3nt: TGTGCCAGCAGTTCCGCGGGAGGTAATCAGCCCCAGCATTTT; CDR3aa: CASSSAGGNQPQHF
abundance: -; d_gene: TRBD1; j_gene: TRBJ1-2; v_gene: TRBV25-1; CDR3nt: TGTGCCAGCAGTACCTTTCTCGGACAGGGCTATGGCTACACCTTC; CDR3aa: CASSTFLGQGYGYTF
abundance: once; d_gene: -; j_gene: TRBJ1-6; v_gene: TRBV10-3; CDR3nt: TGTGCCATCAGACCGGGTCCGAGTTCACCCCTCCACTTT; CDR3aa: CAIRPGPSSPLHF
abundance: -; d_gene: -; j_gene: TRBJ1-2; v_gene: TRBV5-1; CDR3nt: TGCGCCAGCAGCCCAGGACAGACTAACTATGGCTACACCTTC; CDR3aa: CASSPGQTNYGYTF
abundance: -; d_gene: -; j_gene: TRBJ2-7; v_gene: TRBV9; CDR3nt: TGTGCCAGCAGCGTAGACCTAGCGAGCAAGGACAGGCCCTACGAGCAGTACTTC; CDR3aa: CASSVDLASKDRPYEQYF
abundance: -; d_gene: TRBD2; j_gene: TRBJ2-1; v_gene: TRBV10-3; CDR3nt: TGTGCCATCAGAGTTCAGAGCGGGGGGGTCAATGAGCAGTTCTTC; CDR3aa: CAIRVQSGGVNEQFF
abundance: -; d_gene: TRBD1; j_gene: TRBJ1-1; v_gene: TRBV5-5; CDR3nt: TGTGCCAGCAGCTCGGACAGGGGATACACTGAAGCTTTCTTT; CDR3aa: CASSSDRGYTEAFF
abundance: -; d_gene: TRBD1; j_gene: TRBJ1-2; v_gene: TRBV19; CDR3nt: TGTGCCAGTAGTATAGATATTGGACAGGGGGGACATGGCTACACCTTC; CDR3aa: CASSIDIGQGGHGYTF
abundance: -; d_gene: TRBD2; j_gene: TRBJ2-1; v_gene: TRBV6-1; CDR3nt: TGTGCCAGCAGTGATGTGGCGGGGGGGCCAGTTGAGCAGTTCTTC; CDR3aa: CASSDVAGGPVEQFF
abundance: -; d_gene: -; j_gene: TRBJ2-6; v_gene: TRBV4-1; CDR3nt: TGCGCCAGCAGCCAAGGGGGGCTTTCTGGGGCCAACGTCCTGACTTTC; CDR3aa: CASSQGGLSGANVLTF
abundance: -; d_gene: TRBD1; j_gene: TRBJ1-1; v_gene: TRBV10-1; CDR3nt: TGCGCCAGCAGTGAGCAACAGGGGGCTGAAGCTTTCTTT; CDR3aa: CASSEQQGAEAFF
abundance: -; d_gene: -; j_gene: TRBJ1-2; v_gene: TRBV10-3; CDR3nt: TGTGCCATCAGTGAGTATTCGGGAGACTATGGCTACACCTTC; CDR3aa: CAISEYSGDYGYTF
abundance: -; d_gene: -; j_gene: TRBJ1-1; v_gene: TRBV4-2; CDR3nt: TGTGCCAGCAGCCCAAGAATAACAGGCACTGAAGCTTTCTTT; CDR3aa: CASSPRITGTEAFF
abundance: -; d_gene: -; j_gene: TRBJ1-1; v_gene: TRBV28; CDR3nt: TGTGCCAGCAGTTTACCGTGGGGGGGGAACACTGAAGCTTTCTTT; CDR3aa: CASSLPWGGNTEAFF
abundance: -; d_gene: -; j_gene: TRBJ2-4; v_gene: TRBV15; CDR3nt: TGTGCCACCAGCGGCGACAGTTCACTAGCCAAAAACATTCAGTACTTC; CDR3aa: CATSGDSSLAKNIQYF
abundance: -; d_gene: TRBD1; j_gene: TRBJ1-2; v_gene: TRBV6-5; CDR3nt: TGTGCCAGCAGACAACCTACCGGGACAGAGTTTGGCTACACCTTC; CDR3aa: CASRQPTGTEFGYTF
abundance: -; d_gene: -; j_gene: TRBJ2-2; v_gene: TRBV5-1; CDR3nt: TGCGCCAGCAGCCCAAACACCGGGGAGCTGTTTTTT; CDR3aa: CASSPNTGELFF
abundance: -; d_gene: TRBD1; j_gene: TRBJ1-2; v_gene: TRBV27; CDR3nt: TGTGCCAGCAGTGAGACAGGGGGCGCATCAAGGGGCTACACCTTC; CDR3aa: CASSETGGASRGYTF
abundance: once; d_gene: TRBD2; j_gene: TRBJ2-3; v_gene: TRBV12-3/TRBV12-4; CDR3nt: TGTGCCAGCAAGCGGGGGGGCCTCGATACGCAGTATTTT; CDR3aa: CASKRGGLDTQYF
abundance: -; d_gene: -; j_gene: TRBJ1-2; v_gene: TRBV24-1; CDR3nt: TGTGCCACCAGTGATTCCGGGATCTATGGCTACACCTTC; CDR3aa: CATSDSGIYGYTF
abundance: -; d_gene: -; j_gene: TRBJ1-3; v_gene: TRBV4-2; CDR3nt: TGTGCCAGCAGCCCCCCTGCTGGCATCTCGGGAAACACCATATATTTT; CDR3aa: CASSPPAGISGNTIYF
abundance: -; d_gene: -; j_gene: TRBJ2-7; v_gene: TRBV14; CDR3nt: TGTGCCAGCAGCCTCTACAGGGTATCCGACGAGCAGTACTTC; CDR3aa: CASSLYRVSDEQYF
abundance: -; d_gene: TRBD1; j_gene: TRBJ1-6; v_gene: TRBV6-1; CDR3nt: TGTGCCAGCTCTTATGACAGGGGAAATTCACCCCTCCACTTT; CDR3aa: CASSYDRGNSPLHF
abundance: -; d_gene: -; j_gene: TRBJ1-4; v_gene: TRBV3-1/TRBV3-2; CDR3nt: TGTGCCAGCAGCCCCCGTGGGACAACAACTAATGAAAAACTGTTTTTT; CDR3aa: CASSPRGTTTNEKLFF
abundance: -; d_gene: TRBD1; j_gene: TRBJ1-2; v_gene: TRBV6-5; CDR3nt: TGTGCCAGCAGCGACGGACAGGTGCTCAACTATGGCTACACCTTC; CDR3aa: CASSDGQVLNYGYTF
abundance: -; d_gene: -; j_gene: TRBJ1-5; v_gene: TRBV7-9; CDR3nt: TGTGCCAGCATCCCAGTGCGTTGGGGGGGTGCAAATCAGCCCCAGCATTTT; CDR3aa: CASIPVRWGGANQPQHF
abundance: few; d_gene: -; j_gene: TRBJ1-2; v_gene: TRBV24-1; CDR3nt: TGTGCCACCAGCTCAAAGGGGGGGTACGGCTACACCTTC; CDR3aa: CATSSKGGYGYTF
abundance: -; d_gene: -; j_gene: TRBJ1-1; v_gene: TRBV14; CDR3nt: TGTGCCAGCAGCCAAGAGGAGGGAACTGAAGCTTTCTTT; CDR3aa: CASSQEEGTEAFF
abundance: -; d_gene: -; j_gene: TRBJ1-6; v_gene: TRBV27; CDR3nt: TGTGCCAGCAGGACAGAAATCTATAATTCACCCCTCCACTTT; CDR3aa: CASRTEIYNSPLHF
abundance: -; d_gene: -; j_gene: TRBJ2-1; v_gene: TRBV13; CDR3nt: TGTGCCAGCAGCCGTGGGGCCTCTAATCGCGATGAGCAGTTCTTC; CDR3aa: CASSRGASNRDEQFF
abundance: once; d_gene: -; j_gene: TRBJ2-5; v_gene: TRBV3-1/TRBV3-2; CDR3nt: TGTGCCAGCAGCTCCCGGGGGCAAGAGACCCAGTACTTC; CDR3aa: CASSSRGQETQYF
abundance: -; d_gene: -; j_gene: TRBJ1-2; v_gene: TRBV27; CDR3nt: TGTGCCAGCAGTCTTGCGGGACCCAACTATGGCTACACCTTC; CDR3aa: CASSLAGPNYGYTF
abundance: -; d_gene: -; j_gene: TRBJ1-2; v_gene: TRBV20-1; CDR3nt: TGCAGTGCCCGAGGGGGCTACACCTTC; CDR3aa: CSARGGYTF
abundance: -; d_gene: TRBD1; j_gene: TRBJ2-5; v_gene: TRBV5-1; CDR3nt: TGCGCCAGCAGCTTGGGGACAGGGGGAATTATGGAGGAGACCCAGTACTTC; CDR3aa: CASSLGTGGIMEETQYF
abundance: few; d_gene: TRBD1; j_gene: TRBJ1-6; v_gene: TRBV7-3; CDR3nt: TGTGCCAGCAGCTTAGGGACAGGGGTTTTTTCACCCCTCCACTTT; CDR3aa: CASSLGTGVFSPLHF
abundance: -; d_gene: TRBD1; j_gene: TRBJ1-2; v_gene: TRBV11-1; CDR3nt: TGTGCCAGCAGCTTAGAAGGACAGGTTCCCGGCTACACCTTC; CDR3aa: CASSLEGQVPGYTF
abundance: once; d_gene: -; j_gene: TRBJ1-6; v_gene: TRBV6-5; CDR3nt: TGTGCCAGCAGTTACTCTACAGGGAACTCACCCCTCCACTTT; CDR3aa: CASSYSTGNSPLHF
abundance: once; d_gene: -; j_gene: TRBJ2-3; v_gene: TRBV27; CDR3nt: TGTGCCAGCAGTTTACCGATTTCCCAGGGGGGCAGCACAGATACGCAGTATTTT; CDR3aa: CASSLPISQGGSTDTQYF
abundance: -; d_gene: -; j_gene: TRBJ1-5; v_gene: TRBV7-2; CDR3nt: TGTGCCAGCAGCTTAGTAGCTCTAGGTCAGCCCCAGCATTTT; CDR3aa: CASSLVALGQPQHF
abundance: -; d_gene: -; j_gene: TRBJ1-2; v_gene: TRBV7-8; CDR3nt: TGTGCCAGCAGCTTTAGTACGGGGTGGGACTATGGCTACACCTTC; CDR3aa: CASSFSTGWDYGYTF
abundance: -; d_gene: TRBD1; j_gene: TRBJ2-7; v_gene: TRBV19; CDR3nt: TGTGCCAGTAGTCCTCAGGACAGGGTCTCCTACGAGCAGTACTTC; CDR3aa: CASSPQDRVSYEQYF
abundance: -; d_gene: -; j_gene: TRBJ1-2; v_gene: TRBV15; CDR3nt: TGTGCCACCAGTTTGTCAGGGGAGAATTATGGCTACACCTTC; CDR3aa: CATSLSGENYGYTF
abundance: -; d_gene: TRBD1; j_gene: TRBJ1-5; v_gene: TRBV7-2; CDR3nt: TGTGCCAGCAGCTCGTGGGGGACAGGGGGCAATCAGCCCCAGCATTTT; CDR3aa: CASSSWGTGGNQPQHF
abundance: -; d_gene: -; j_gene: TRBJ1-2; v_gene: TRBV19; CDR3nt: TGTGCCAGTAGTATCGGTCCGGCAGGGGCATTTGGCTACACCTTC; CDR3aa: CASSIGPAGAFGYTF
abundance: -; d_gene: TRBD1; j_gene: TRBJ1-1; v_gene: TRBV19; CDR3nt: TGTGCCAGTAGTGGGACAGGGCTCAACACTGAAGCTTTCTTT; CDR3aa: CASSGTGLNTEAFF
abundance: -; d_gene: -; j_gene: TRBJ1-6; v_gene: TRBV6-5; CDR3nt: TGTGCCAGCAGGGAGGGGCGTTCTTCACCCCTCCACTTT; CDR3aa: CASREGRSSPLHF
abundance: -; d_gene: TRBD1; j_gene: TRBJ2-1; v_gene: TRBV5-1; CDR3nt: TGCGCCAGCAGCTCCGGGACAGTCAATGAGCAGTTCTTC; CDR3aa: CASSSGTVNEQFF
abundance: once; d_gene: -; j_gene: TRBJ2-7; v_gene: TRBV6-5; CDR3nt: TGTGCTGGATCCGGGTTGGTCGACTACGAGCAGTACTTC; CDR3aa: CAGSGLVDYEQYF
abundance: -; d_gene: TRBD2; j_gene: TRBJ2-5; v_gene: TRBV10-2; CDR3nt: TGCGCCAGCACTCAACCGGGACTAGAGGTTGAGACCCAGTACTTC; CDR3aa: CASTQPGLEVETQYF
abundance: -; d_gene: TRBD1; j_gene: TRBJ1-6; v_gene: TRBV15; CDR3nt: TGTGCCACCAGCATTGAGACAGGGGGCGTTTCACCCCTCCACTTT; CDR3aa: CATSIETGGVSPLHF
abundance: -; d_gene: -; j_gene: TRBJ2-7; v_gene: TRBV6-5; CDR3nt: TGTGCCAGCAATCTGGACAGCCTGTACGAGCAGTACTTC; CDR3aa: CASNLDSLYEQYF
abundance: -; d_gene: -; j_gene: TRBJ1-2; v_gene: TRBV12-3/TRBV12-4; CDR3nt: TGTGCCAGCAGCCGACAGCCTGCTATAGGCTACACCTTC; CDR3aa: CASSRQPAIGYTF
abundance: -; d_gene: -; j_gene: TRBJ2-7; v_gene: TRBV5-1; CDR3nt: TGCGCCAGCAGCCCCGGTTTGACAGGCGTCGCCTACGAGCAGTACTTC; CDR3aa: CASSPGLTGVAYEQYF
abundance: few; d_gene: -; j_gene: TRBJ2-7; v_gene: TRBV5-5; CDR3nt: TGTGCCAGCAGCCGTTCCTACGAGCAGTACTTC; CDR3aa: CASSRSYEQYF